Below, 3 T cell receptor beta chains from the same sample are listed, as sequenced in a study of blood T cell repertoires in COVID-19. Sequencing was performed with immunoSEQ multiplex PCR; in TCRdb, only in-frame clones are kept and a portion is missing. The sample includes about 68,000 clones, about 86% seen only once; the top ten take about 4%. The specimen was peripheral blood. Source of these receptors: a man in his fifties with acute or convalescent COVID-19.

CDR3 in amino acids: CASSPAYREVATDTQYF. In nucleotides, the CDR3 is TGTGCCAGCTCACCAGCCTACCGCGAGGTCGCCACAGATACGCAGTATTTT. The gene calls are TRBV18 and TRBJ2-3; no definite D call. CDR3 size: 17 residues. Germline V CDR1 and CDR2: KGHSH, LQKENI. Trimming took 2 bases from V and 2 from J, leaving 17 bases between them.

In its sample, this clone was seen once. This rearrangement joins TRBV19 to TRBJ2-7; 8 nucleotides match TRBD1. This CDR3 contains 15 residues. Trimming at V came to 3 bases and at J to 6 bases, leaving 10 bases not matched to a gene. Germline lookup yields CDR1 LNHDA and CDR2 SQIVND (reference sequence). CDR3 nucleotide sequence: TGTGCCAGTAGTATCTGGAGGCAGGGGGCTAGCGAGCAGTACTTC. Protein product: CASSIWRQGASEQYF.

V and J are TRBV21-1 and TRBJ1-6. TRBV21-1 is noted as a pseudogene. This CDR3 comprises 15 residues. CDR3 loop: CASSKEELPNSPLHF. CDR3 nucleotides: TGTGCCAGCAGCAAAGAGGAGCTCCCGAATTCACCCCTCCACTTT.